These 32 T cell receptor beta chains were all obtained from the same sample, sequenced in a study of T cell changes during pregnancy in multiple sclerosis. Measured with immunoSEQ multiplex PCR; TCRdb has only the in-frame clones, and not every one. The sample has under 50,000 clones; roughly 92% are singletons. The material sequenced was CD4+ T cells from peripheral blood mononuclear cells, taken in the first trimester of pregnancy. The receptors here all came from a female donor with multiple sclerosis, enrolled in a pregnancy study.

This clone was observed a handful of times. The chain employs TRBV7-2 and TRBJ2-3, with D maybe TRBD2 (5 bases). Germline loops: CDR1 SGHTA, CDR2 FQGNSA. V gave up 0 bases and J gave up 4 bases, with 14 bases separating them. The CDR3 extends over 16 amino acids. CDR3 coding DNA: TGTGCCAGCAGCTTAGCAGTACACGGGGAAGCAGATACGCAGTATTTT. Its protein product is CASSLAVHGEADTQYF.

The V and J genes are TRBV2 and TRBJ2-7, with D possibly TRBD1 on 6 matching bases. V gave up 7 bases and J gave up 2 bases, with 9 bases separating them. The CDR3 loop spans 12 amino acids. CDR1 is SNHLY, CDR2 FYNNEI, per germline. Written as DNA, the CDR3 is TGTGCCAGCACCGACAGGCCCTACGAGCAGTACTTC. It is translated as CASTDRPYEQYF. Complete variable domain (other parts from reference TRBV2 and TRBJ2-7): EPEVTQTPSHQVTQMGQEVILRCVPISNHLYFYWYRQILGQKVEFLVSFYNNEISEKSEIFDDQFSVERPDGSNFTLKIRSTKLEDSAMYFCASTDRPYEQYFGPGTRLTVT.

V gene TRBV20-1 combines with J gene TRBJ2-5; D gene unclear. V was cut by 7 bases and J by 5 bases, with 11 bases left in between. This CDR3 has 11 amino acids. Germline loops: CDR1 DFQATT, CDR2 SNEGSKA (reference sequence). CDR3 nucleotide sequence: TGCAGTGGACTTGCTAAGGAGACCCAGTACTTC. Its protein product is CSGLAKETQYF.

This sequence joins TRBV27 and TRBJ2-1; TRBD2 matches 10 bases. This CDR3 comprises 18 residues. CDR1 is MNHEY and CDR2 is SMNVEV in the germline V gene (reference sequence). Losses at the gene ends were 3 bases for V and 1 base for J; bases not matched to a gene: 9. The CDR3 DNA reads as TGTGCCAGCAGTTTTCGGCCTAGCGGGAGTTATTCCTACAATGAGCAGTTCTTC. Protein product: CASSFRPSGSYSYNEQFF.

The rearrangement links TRBV19 to TRBJ1-5, with 10 positions matching TRBD1. The length of the CDR3 is 16 residues. V dropped 5 bases and J dropped 1; count of bases not matched to a gene: 5. The germline V gene has CDR1 LNHDA and CDR2 SQIVND (reference sequence). The CDR3 sequence is CASSRDRGGSNQPQHF. In nucleotides, the CDR3 is TGTGCCAGTAGTCGGGACAGGGGAGGAAGCAATCAGCCCCAGCATTTT. The full variable domain, its missing parts supplied by reference TRBV19 and TRBJ1-5, is DGGITQSPKYLFRKEGQNVTLSCEQNLNHDAMYWYRQDPGQGLRLIYYSQIVNDFQKGDIAEGYSVSREKKESFPLTVTSAQKNPTAFYLCASSRDRGGSNQPQHFGDGTRLSIL.

V usage is TRBV6-4 and J usage is TRBJ1-5; the D is unclear. Per the germline V gene, CDR1 is MRHNA and CDR2 is SNTAGT. The length of the CDR3 is 14 residues. The germline V and J ends were trimmed by 0 bases and 6 bases, with 9 bases remaining between them. The CDR3 protein is CASSDSGGSQPQHF. The CDR3 nucleotides are TGTGCCAGCAGTGACTCAGGAGGGTCTCAGCCCCAGCATTTT.

The chain employs TRBV6-5 and TRBJ1-1; 8 nucleotides align to TRBD1. CDR3 length: 14 residues. The V and J ends lost 2 bases and 1 base, in that order; junction bases with no gene match: 0. Germline assignment: CDR1 MNHEY and CDR2 SVGAGI. The CDR3 loop is CASSYGTGNTEAFF. The CDR3 DNA follows: TGTGCCAGCAGTTACGGGACAGGGAACACTGAAGCTTTCTTT.

The gene calls are TRBV27 and TRBJ2-3; D possibly corresponds to TRBD2 (7 bases). Germline-derived CDR1 and CDR2 are MNHEY and SMNVEV (reference sequence). The V gene lost 3 bases and the J gene lost 0 bases, with 13 bases spanning the gap. CDR3 length equals 16 residues. The CDR3, as DNA: TGTGCCAGCAGTTTGGGGGGGGCGCTAAGCACAGATACGCAGTATTTT. It specifies CASSLGGALSTDTQYF.

The DNA for the CDR3 is TGTGCCAGCAGTCCCCTAGGGGCGCGATATGAAAAACTGTTTTTT. Its protein is CASSPLGARYEKLFF. This chain uses TRBV6-5 with TRBJ1-4; D is possibly TRBD1 (5 bases). Trimming took off 5 bases at V and 6 bases at J, with 16 bases between the two ends. The CDR3 contains 15 residues. Germline loops: CDR1 MNHEY, CDR2 SVGAGI.

V gene TRBV5-4 combines with J gene TRBJ1-4; tentatively, D is TRBD1 (5 bases). The CDR3 covers 14 residues. V gave up 5 bases and J gave up 4 bases, with 12 bases separating them. Per germline, CDR1 SGHNT and CDR2 YYREEE (reference sequence). CDR3 nucleotide sequence: TGTGCCAGCAGTCCAGGGAGGGGTAATGAAAAACTGTTTTTT. Translation gives CASSPGRGNEKLFF. Using reference TRBV5-4 and TRBJ1-4 for the parts outside the CDR3, the full variable domain is ETGVTQSPTHLIKTRGQQVTLRCSSQSGHNTVSWYQQALGQGPQFIFQYYREEENGRGNFPPRFSGLQFPNYSSELNVNALELDDSALYLCASSPGRGNEKLFFGSGTQLSVL.

The chain joins TRBV7-8 to TRBJ2-7; 7 nucleotides line up with TRBD1. Germline V gives CDR1 SGHVS, CDR2 FQNEAQ. The CDR3 is 13 amino acids. V shed 3 bases, J shed 3 bases, and the junction held 2 bases outside the gene matches. CDR3 sequence: CASSLGQIYEQYF. CDR3 nucleotides: TGTGCCAGCAGCTTGGGACAGATCTACGAGCAGTACTTC.

The chain employs TRBV28 and TRBJ1-3; D perhaps matches TRBD1 (6 bases). CDR1 and CDR2 from the germline V gene are MDHEN and SYDVKM. With 6 bases removed from V and 0 bases from J, the gap between germline ends came to 15 bases. This CDR3 contains 16 residues. The DNA for the CDR3 is TGTGCCAGCAGACCGGGGGGGGCGGTCTCTGGAAACACCATATATTTT. Translated, it gives CASRPGGAVSGNTIYF.

The rearrangement links TRBV7-9 to TRBJ2-6, with D unclear. V dropped 3 bases and J dropped 2 bases, with 5 bases sitting between them. Germline lookup yields CDR1 SEHNR and CDR2 FQNEAQ (reference sequence). CDR3 length: 14 residues. The CDR3 coding sequence is TGTGCCAGCAGCTTTTCTGCTGGGGCCAACGTCCTGACTTTC. This encodes CASSFSAGANVLTF.

The chain recombines TRBV11-3 with TRBJ2-1, with 8 bases aligning to TRBD2. Germline CDR1 reads SGHNT; CDR2 reads YENEEA. V lost 2 bases to trimming and J lost 9 bases; unmatched junction nucleotides: 6. CDR3 length equals 14 residues. CDR3 coding DNA: TGTGCCAGCAGCTTATCTCTCAGCGGGAGTGAGCAGTTCTTC. Its translation is CASSLSLSGSEQFF.

The CDR3 spells CASSLWDSNYGYTF. The CDR3 DNA follows: TGTGCCAGCAGTTTATGGGACAGCAACTATGGCTACACCTTC. The chain employs TRBV28 and TRBJ1-2; D possibly corresponds to TRBD1 (6 bases). The CDR3 loop spans 14 amino acids. V was trimmed by 0 bases and J by 2 bases, leaving 7 bases between them. Germline V gene data show CDR1 as MDHEN and CDR2 as SYDVKM.

This chain connects TRBV27 to TRBJ2-1; 10 nucleotides align to TRBD2. V lost 5 bases, J lost 3 bases, and 4 bases stayed unmatched. Germline lookup yields CDR1 MNHEY and CDR2 SMNVEV (reference sequence). This CDR3 has 15 amino acids. The CDR3 here is CASSPRLAGYNEQFF. The DNA for the CDR3 is TGTGCCAGCAGTCCCCGACTAGCGGGCTACAATGAGCAGTTCTTC.

In nucleotides, the CDR3 is TGTGCCAGTAGTTCCCCCAGGGGTTTGAATGAAAAACTGTTTTTT. Translated, it gives CASSSPRGLNEKLFF. The rearrangement uses TRBV19 and TRBJ1-4; D is possibly TRBD1 (6 bases). V lost 5 bases, J lost 5 bases, and 15 bases lay in between. The CDR3 sequence is 15 residues long. From germline, CDR1 is LNHDA and CDR2 SQIVND (reference sequence).

CDR3 residues: CASSRAGGELFF. The CDR3 region has the DNA TGTGCCAGCAGCCGAGCAGGCGGGGAGCTGTTTTTT. The gene calls are TRBV7-3 and TRBJ2-2; D gene unclear. The CDR3 runs to 12 residues. V was shortened by 5 bases and J by 7 bases, with 8 bases between the two germline ends. In germline, CDR1 is SGHTA, CDR2 FQGTGA.

The chain has TRBV5-4 and TRBJ2-2; 7 bases are shared with TRBD1. The CDR3 is made up of 15 amino acids. The junction had 9 bases not matched to a gene; V was cut back by 5 bases and J by 5 bases. Germline values: CDR1 SGHNT, CDR2 YYREEE (reference sequence). Here the CDR3 DNA reads TGTGCCAGCAGAGATCGGGACAGCCCAACCGGGGAGCTGTTTTTT. Its translation is CASRDRDSPTGELFF. Full variable domain (outside the CDR3, taken from reference TRBV5-4 and TRBJ2-2): ETGVTQSPTHLIKTRGQQVTLRCSSQSGHNTVSWYQQALGQGPQFIFQYYREEENGRGNFPPRFSGLQFPNYSSELNVNALELDDSALYLCASRDRDSPTGELFFGEGSRLTVL.

This clone has just one count. J is TRBJ2-2 and V is TRBV5-1, with D perhaps TRBD2 (6 bases). V was clipped by 0 bases and J by 5 bases, with 11 bases between them. There are 15 residues in the CDR3. CDR1 and CDR2 from the germline V gene are SGHRS and YFSETQ. CDR3 protein: CASSLGRGGTGELFF. CDR3 nucleotides: TGCGCCAGCAGCTTGGGGCGGGGTGGAACCGGGGAGCTGTTTTTT.

The chain employs TRBV20-1 and TRBJ2-5, with D uncertain. The CDR3 consists of 11 residues. Per germline, CDR1 DFQATT and CDR2 SNEGSKA (reference sequence). The ends were cut back, 5 bases at V and 4 bases at J, with 8 bases in the middle. CDR3 bases: TGCAGTGCTCCTCTCGTAGAGACCCAGTACTTC. Residues: CSAPLVETQYF.

The chain is built from TRBV4-3 and TRBJ1-4; TRBD1 agrees at 7 bases. J lost 4 bases, V lost 0 bases, and 8 bases had no gene match. CDR1 and CDR2 from the germline V gene are LGHNA and YSLEER. This CDR3 is 17 amino acids long. For the CDR3, the DNA is TGCGCCAGCAGCCAAGAAAGCCCAGGGGGTTTTAATGAAAAACTGTTTTTT. It translates to CASSQESPGGFNEKLFF.

The rearrangement uses TRBV19 and TRBJ1-5; D uncertain. The V end lost 3 bases, the J end lost 3 bases, and 12 bases lay between the germline ends. This CDR3 comprises 15 residues. In germline, CDR1 is LNHDA, CDR2 SQIVND (reference sequence). The CDR3 DNA sequence: TGTGCCAGTAGTATTGGCCAGGTCGACAATCAGCCCCAGCATTTT. Translating it yields CASSIGQVDNQPQHF.

The chain links TRBV7-2 to TRBJ1-3; perhaps TRBD1 as D (5 bases). CDR3 size: 15 residues. Germline-derived CDR1 and CDR2 are SGHTA and FQGNSA. V gave up 1 base and J gave up 2 bases, with 9 bases separating them. The CDR3 DNA is TGTGCCAGCAGCTTAGGGGCAGGGACTGGAAACACCATATATTTT. Its translation is CASSLGAGTGNTIYF.

This sequence joins TRBV7-2 and TRBJ2-1; TRBD1 aligns across 9 bases. V dropped 5 bases and J dropped 4; count of bases not matched to a gene: 12. Looked up from germline, CDR1 is SGHTA and CDR2 is FQGNSA. The CDR3 is 17 amino acids. The CDR3 DNA reads as TGTGCCAGCAGCGATTCCGGGACAGGGAGAATATACAATGAGCAGTTCTTC. It yields the protein CASSDSGTGRIYNEQFF.

This clone came up once. The chain joins TRBV6-6 to TRBJ1-5, with D perhaps TRBD1 (5 bases). Looked up from germline, CDR1 is MNHNY and CDR2 is SVGAGI (reference sequence). Trimming removed 7 bases at V and 2 bases at J, with 9 bases between. The CDR3 contains 13 residues. CDR3 sequence (DNA): TGTGCCAGCACCTTCAGGGGCAATCAGCCCCAGCATTTT. It translates to CASTFRGNQPQHF.

The chain uses TRBV5-1 and TRBJ2-7; D not resolved. The V gene lost 0 bases and the J gene lost 3 bases, with 10 bases spanning the gap. The CDR3 sequence is 14 residues long. The germline V gene has CDR1 SGHRS and CDR2 YFSETQ. In DNA form, the CDR3 reads TGCGCCAGCAGCTTGGATGGAACAGTCTACGAGCAGTACTTC. Protein sequence: CASSLDGTVYEQYF.

The chain uses TRBV30 and TRBJ1-4, with TRBD1 matching over 7 bases. CDR3 length: 12 residues. After removal of 1 base from V and 8 bases from J, the junction contained 1 base not matched to a gene. The germline V gene encodes CDR1 GTSNPN and CDR2 SVGIG (reference sequence). The CDR3 loop reads CAWSEQGEKLFF. The CDR3 DNA is TGTGCCTGGAGTGAACAGGGGGAAAAACTGTTTTTT.

The chain links TRBV7-2 to TRBJ1-3; D gene unclear. The germline V gene has CDR1 SGHTA and CDR2 FQGNSA. The V and J ends lost 1 base and 0 bases respectively, with 7 bases between them. The CDR3 is 15 amino acids. In nucleotides, the CDR3 is TGTGCCAGCAGCTTAGATGTTAACTCTGGAAACACCATATATTTT. Amino acid sequence: CASSLDVNSGNTIYF.

The CDR3 loop reads CASSLLPTALNGYTF. In DNA, the CDR3 is TGTGCCAGCAGCTTACTCCCAACAGCCCTTAATGGCTACACCTTC. V gene TRBV11-2 combines with J gene TRBJ1-2; D not resolved. The germline V and J ends were trimmed by 2 bases and 6 bases, with 16 bases remaining between them. This CDR3 contains 15 residues. The germline V gene has CDR1 SGHAT and CDR2 FQNNGV.

The CDR3 loop is CASSIDGQGSSGANVLTF. The CDR3 DNA is TGTGCCAGTAGTATAGATGGCCAGGGTTCTTCTGGGGCCAACGTCCTGACTTTC. The rearrangement joins TRBV19 to TRBJ2-6, with D possibly TRBD1 on 5 matching bases. From germline, CDR1 is LNHDA and CDR2 SQIVND (reference sequence). The CDR3 loop spans 18 amino acids. Trimming removed 0 bases at V and 1 base at J, with 13 bases between.

This clone was counted once. The chain uses TRBV28 and TRBJ2-1; D perhaps matches TRBD1 (6 bases). The germline CDR1 and CDR2 sequences are MDHEN and SYDVKM. CDR3 size: 12 residues. Trimming cost V 7 bases and J 7 bases, with 11 bases left between them. The CDR3 DNA reads TGTGCCAGCACACAGGGTCTTAATGAGCAGTTCTTC. Its protein is CASTQGLNEQFF.